This T cell receptor (beta chain) was profiled in a study of CD8+CD57+ T cells in acquired aplastic anemia. This CDR3 is 15 amino acids long. The V gene end was trimmed by 7 bases and the J gene end by 4 bases; junction bases not matched to a gene: 11. Germline CDR1 is SGDLS and CDR2 is YYNGEE. Researchers used genomic DNA as the template to profile TCR beta VDJ and CDR3. TCRdb analysed the reads with MiXCR anew, one entry per CDR3 protein. Of fewer than 200,000 distinct CDR3 sequences in the sample, around half are singletons; the top ten hold 1.1%. Patients sequenced had flow cytometry evidence of CD8+CD57+ cell expansion. This clonotype was seen a few times. A much larger clone differs by one base, so this may be a read error. Here the CDR3 omits its conserved ending phenylalanine or tryptophan, so a read error is the likely source.

The chain links TRBV9 to TRBJ2-7; 10 bases align to TRBD2. This clonotype was obtained from a human donor with aplastic anemia. The sequencing input was sorted CD4+, CD8+, or CD8+CD57+ T cells (not recorded which) from PBMCs. CDR3 sequence reads: CASSESSGGIYEQYL. In nucleotides, the CDR3 is TGTGCCAGCTCGGAAAGTAGCGGGGGGATATACGAGCAGTACCTC.